The present entry profiles one T cell receptor (beta chain) with its context. The data were produced by immunoSEQ multiplex PCR, yet TCRdb's version contains in-frame clones alone and is incomplete. The sample holds approximately 11,000 clones, 80% to 90% seen once. The sample comes from a study of T cell changes during pregnancy in multiple sclerosis. CDR1 and CDR2 (germline): LNHDA, SQIVND (reference sequence). V was clipped by 5 bases and J by 7 bases, with 15 bases between them. The CDR3 has 15 residues. The J gene is TRBJ1-6, the V gene TRBV19, with TRBD1 as a possible D gene (5 bases). The origin of this receptor is a female donor in good health, enrolled as a control in a pregnancy study. The sequencing here drew on CD8+ T cells from peripheral blood mononuclear cells, taken in the first trimester of pregnancy. The CDR3 region is CASSPAGGGNSPLHF. CDR3 coding DNA: TGTGCCAGTAGTCCCGCCGGGGGAGGGAATTCACCCCTCCACTTT.